The present T cell receptor (beta chain) was sequenced within a study of blood T cell repertoires in COVID-19. Study in general: COVID-19 samples from acute and convalescent phases originated in the United States, Italy and Spain. PBMCs, B-cell-depleted T cells, or T cells provided the cDNA or gDNA that made up the material.

Clones were sequenced by immunoSEQ multiplex PCR, and TCRdb holds only the in-frame ones, with some missing. The table records hundreds of thousands of clones, about 90% of them present only once. The germline V gene has CDR1 SEHNR and CDR2 FQNEAQ (reference sequence). Trimming took off 2 bases at V and 6 bases at J, with 16 bases between the two ends. The CDR3 has 15 amino acids. V usage is TRBV7-9 and J usage is TRBJ1-1; possibly TRBD1 for D (6 bases). This sequence originates from a woman between 18 and 29 years old with acute or convalescent COVID-19. The specimen sequenced was peripheral blood. The CDR3 coding sequence is TGTGCCAGCAGCTTAAGCACAGGGCCGGGCGCTGAAGCTTTCTTT. Protein sequence: CASSLSTGPGAEAFF.